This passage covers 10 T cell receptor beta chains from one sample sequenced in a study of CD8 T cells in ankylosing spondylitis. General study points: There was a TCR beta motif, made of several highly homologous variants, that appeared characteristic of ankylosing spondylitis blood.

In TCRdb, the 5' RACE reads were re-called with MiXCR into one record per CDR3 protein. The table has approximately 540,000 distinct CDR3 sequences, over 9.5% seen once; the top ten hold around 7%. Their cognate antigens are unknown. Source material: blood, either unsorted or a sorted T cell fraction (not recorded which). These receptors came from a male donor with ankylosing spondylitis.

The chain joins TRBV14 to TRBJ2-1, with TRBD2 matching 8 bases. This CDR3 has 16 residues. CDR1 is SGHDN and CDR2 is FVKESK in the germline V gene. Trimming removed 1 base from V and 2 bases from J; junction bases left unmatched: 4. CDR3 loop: CASSQGPGRAYNEQFF. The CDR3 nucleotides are TGTGCCAGCAGCCAAGGACCCGGGAGGGCCTACAATGAGCAGTTCTTC.

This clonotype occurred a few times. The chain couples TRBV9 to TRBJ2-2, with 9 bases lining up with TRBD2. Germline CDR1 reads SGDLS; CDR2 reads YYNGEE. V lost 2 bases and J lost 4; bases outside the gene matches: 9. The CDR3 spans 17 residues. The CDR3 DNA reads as TGTGCCAGCAGCGTCGATAGCGGGAGTCGTCGCACCGGGGAGCTGTTTTTT. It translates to CASSVDSGSRRTGELFF.

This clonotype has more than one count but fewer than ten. CDR3 DNA sequence: TGTGCCATCAGTGATATCCGGGACAGGGGCAATGAGCAGTTCTTC. Its translation: CAISDIRDRGNEQFF. V usage is TRBV10-3 and J usage is TRBJ2-1, with 10 positions matching TRBD1. The CDR3 has 15 amino acids. V gave up 3 bases and J gave up 6 bases; unmatched junction bases: 5. CDR1 ENHRY and CDR2 SYGVKD come from the germline V gene.

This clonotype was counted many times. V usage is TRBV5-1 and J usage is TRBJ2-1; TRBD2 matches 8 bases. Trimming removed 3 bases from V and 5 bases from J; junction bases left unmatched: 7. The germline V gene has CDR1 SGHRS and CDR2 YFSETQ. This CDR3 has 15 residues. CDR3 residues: CASSSWASGHNEQFF. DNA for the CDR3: TGCGCCAGCAGCTCATGGGCTAGCGGGCACAATGAGCAGTTCTTC. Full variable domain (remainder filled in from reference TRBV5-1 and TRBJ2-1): KAGVTQTPRYLIKTRGQQVTLSCSPISGHRSVSWYQQTPGQGLQFLFEYFSETQRNKGNFPGRFSGRQFSNSRSEMNVSTLELGDSALYLCASSSWASGHNEQFFGPGTRLTVL.

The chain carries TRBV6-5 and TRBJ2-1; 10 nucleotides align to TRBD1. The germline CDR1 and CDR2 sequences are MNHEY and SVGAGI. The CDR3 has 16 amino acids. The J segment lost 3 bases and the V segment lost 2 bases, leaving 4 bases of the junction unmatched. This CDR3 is CASSYPGDRGYNEQFF. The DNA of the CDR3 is TGTGCCAGCAGTTACCCCGGGGACAGGGGCTACAATGAGCAGTTCTTC.

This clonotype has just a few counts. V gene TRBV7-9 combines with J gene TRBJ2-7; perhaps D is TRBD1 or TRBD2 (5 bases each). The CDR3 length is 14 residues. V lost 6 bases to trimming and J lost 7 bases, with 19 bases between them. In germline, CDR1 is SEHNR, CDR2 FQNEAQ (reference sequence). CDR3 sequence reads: CASSHGATMGEQYV. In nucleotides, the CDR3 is TGTGCCAGCAGTCACGGGGCCACAATGGGTGAGCAGTACGTC.

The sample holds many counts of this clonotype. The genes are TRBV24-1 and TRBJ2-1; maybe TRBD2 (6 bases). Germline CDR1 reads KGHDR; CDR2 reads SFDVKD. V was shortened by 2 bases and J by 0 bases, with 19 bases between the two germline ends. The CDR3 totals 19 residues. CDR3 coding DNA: TGTGCCACCAGTGATTGGGGATCGGGCGGGACGAGCTCCTACAATGAGCAGTTCTTC. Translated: CATSDWGSGGTSSYNEQFF.

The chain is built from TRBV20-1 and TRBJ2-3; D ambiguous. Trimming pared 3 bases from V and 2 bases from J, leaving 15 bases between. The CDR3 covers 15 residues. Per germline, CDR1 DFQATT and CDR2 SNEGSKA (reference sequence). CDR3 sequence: CSARRYELATDTQYF. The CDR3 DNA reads TGCAGTGCTAGGAGATACGAACTCGCCACAGATACGCAGTATTTT.

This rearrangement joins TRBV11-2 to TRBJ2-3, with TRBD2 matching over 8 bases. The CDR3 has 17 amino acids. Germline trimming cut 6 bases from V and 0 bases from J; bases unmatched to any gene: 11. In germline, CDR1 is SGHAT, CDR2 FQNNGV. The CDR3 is CASSRRRGETSTDTQYF. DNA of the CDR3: TGTGCCAGCAGTCGGCGGCGGGGGGAAACTAGCACAGATACGCAGTATTTT.

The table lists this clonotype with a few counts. CDR3 coding DNA: TGTGCCAGCAGCGTTCCTAGACAGGGTAACTTCATCAATGAGCAGTTCTTC. Translated, it gives CASSVPRQGNFINEQFF. The J gene is TRBJ2-1, the V gene TRBV12-3 or TRBV12-4, with TRBD1 identical over 7 bases. The CDR3 has 17 residues. With 6 bases clipped from V and 6 bases from J, the junction kept 17 bases outside the gene matches.